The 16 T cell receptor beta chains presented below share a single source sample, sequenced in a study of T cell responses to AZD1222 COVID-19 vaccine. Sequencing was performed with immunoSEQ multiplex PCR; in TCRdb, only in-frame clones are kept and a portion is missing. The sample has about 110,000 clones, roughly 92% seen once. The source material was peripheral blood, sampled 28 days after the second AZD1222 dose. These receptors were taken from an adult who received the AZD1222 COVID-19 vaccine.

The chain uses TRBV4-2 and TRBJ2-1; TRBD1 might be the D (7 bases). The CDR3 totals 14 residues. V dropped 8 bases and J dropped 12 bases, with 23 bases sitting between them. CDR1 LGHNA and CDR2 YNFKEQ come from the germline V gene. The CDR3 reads CASAPSLQGEVQFF. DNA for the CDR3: TGTGCCAGCGCCCCCAGCCTGCAGGGGGAGGTGCAGTTCTTC.

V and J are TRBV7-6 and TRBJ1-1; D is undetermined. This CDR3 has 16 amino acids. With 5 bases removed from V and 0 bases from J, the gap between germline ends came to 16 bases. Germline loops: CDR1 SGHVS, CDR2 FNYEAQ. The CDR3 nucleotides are TGTGCCAGCAGCCGGGAGGCCGCGCAGATGAACACTGAAGCTTTCTTT. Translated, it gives CASSREAAQMNTEAFF.

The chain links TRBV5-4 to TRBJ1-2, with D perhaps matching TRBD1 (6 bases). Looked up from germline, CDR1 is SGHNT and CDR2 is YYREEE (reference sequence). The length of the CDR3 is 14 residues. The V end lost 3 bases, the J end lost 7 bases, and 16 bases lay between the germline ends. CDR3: CASSYRTVTGGYTF. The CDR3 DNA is TGTGCCAGCAGCTATCGGACAGTAACGGGTGGCTACACCTTC.

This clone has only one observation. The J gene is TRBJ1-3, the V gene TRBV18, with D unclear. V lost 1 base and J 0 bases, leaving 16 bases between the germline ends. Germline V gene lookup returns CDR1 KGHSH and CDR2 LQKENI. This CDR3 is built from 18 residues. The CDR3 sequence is CASSPLTREPSSGNTIYF. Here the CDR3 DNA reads TGTGCCAGCTCACCACTGACGCGGGAACCGAGCTCTGGAAACACCATATATTTT. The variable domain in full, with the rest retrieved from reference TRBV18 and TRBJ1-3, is NAGVMQNPRHLVRRRGQEARLRCSPMKGHSHVYWYRQLPEEGLKFMVYLQKENIIDESGMPKERFSAEFPKEGPSILRIQQVVRGDSAAYFCASSPLTREPSSGNTIYFGEGSWLTVV.

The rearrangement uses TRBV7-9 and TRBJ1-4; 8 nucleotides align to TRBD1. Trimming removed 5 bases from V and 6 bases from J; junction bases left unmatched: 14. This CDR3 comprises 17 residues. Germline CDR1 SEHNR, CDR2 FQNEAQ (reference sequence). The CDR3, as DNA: TGTGCCAGCAGCCCACTGACAGGGGCGGTAGGCTATGAAAAACTGTTTTTT. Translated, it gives CASSPLTGAVGYEKLFF.

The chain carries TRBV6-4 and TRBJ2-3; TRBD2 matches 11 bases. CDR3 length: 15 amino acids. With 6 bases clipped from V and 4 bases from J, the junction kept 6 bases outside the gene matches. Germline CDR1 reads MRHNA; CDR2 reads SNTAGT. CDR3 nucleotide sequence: TGTGCCAGCAGACCTAGCGGGGGGTTAGCAGATACGCAGTATTTT. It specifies CASRPSGGLADTQYF.

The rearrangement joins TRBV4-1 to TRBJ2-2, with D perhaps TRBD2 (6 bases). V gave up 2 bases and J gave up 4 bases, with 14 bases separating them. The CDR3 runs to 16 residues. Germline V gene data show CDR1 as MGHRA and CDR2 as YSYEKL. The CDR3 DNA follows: TGCGCCAGCAGCCAAACGCTCCCCGGGGGCACCGGGGAGCTGTTTTTT. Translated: CASSQTLPGGTGELFF.

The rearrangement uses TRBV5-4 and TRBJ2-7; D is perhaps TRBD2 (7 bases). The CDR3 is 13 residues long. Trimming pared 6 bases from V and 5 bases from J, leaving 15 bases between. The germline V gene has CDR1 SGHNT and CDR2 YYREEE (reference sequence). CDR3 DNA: TGTGCCAGCATAGGTCGGGGGGCTGACGAGCAGTACTTC. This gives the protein CASIGRGADEQYF.

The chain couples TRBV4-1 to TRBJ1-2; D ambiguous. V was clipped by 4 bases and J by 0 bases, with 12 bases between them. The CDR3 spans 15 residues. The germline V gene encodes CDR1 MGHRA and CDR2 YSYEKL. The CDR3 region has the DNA TGCGCCAGCAGCCCACAAACGTCCGCTAACTATGGCTACACCTTC. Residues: CASSPQTSANYGYTF.

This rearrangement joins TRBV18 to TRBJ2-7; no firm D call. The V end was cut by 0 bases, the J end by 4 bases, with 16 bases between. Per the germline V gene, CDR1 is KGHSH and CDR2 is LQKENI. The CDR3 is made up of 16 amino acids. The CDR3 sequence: CASSPPLLQAAYEQYF. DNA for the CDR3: TGTGCCAGCTCACCACCGCTGTTGCAGGCGGCATACGAGCAGTACTTC.

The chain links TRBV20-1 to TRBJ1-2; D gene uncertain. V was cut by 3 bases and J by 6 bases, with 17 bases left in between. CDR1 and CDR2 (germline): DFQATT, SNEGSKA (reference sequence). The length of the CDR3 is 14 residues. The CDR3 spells CSASKGGFMNGYTF. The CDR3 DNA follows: TGCAGTGCTAGTAAGGGCGGTTTCATGAATGGCTACACCTTC.

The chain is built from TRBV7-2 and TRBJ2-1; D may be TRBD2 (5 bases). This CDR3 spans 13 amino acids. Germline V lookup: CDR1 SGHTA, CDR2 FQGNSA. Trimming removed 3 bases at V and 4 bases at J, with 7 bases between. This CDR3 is CASSFPGYNEQFF. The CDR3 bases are TGTGCCAGCAGCTTTCCGGGATACAATGAGCAGTTCTTC.

This chain's CDR3 is CASRYRQGQQLMNTEAFF. The CDR3 DNA reads TGTGCCAGTAGGTACAGACAGGGCCAACAGTTAATGAACACTGAAGCTTTCTTT. This rearrangement joins TRBV19 to TRBJ1-1; 7 bases map to TRBD1. J lost 0 bases, V lost 6 bases, and 16 bases had no gene match. This CDR3 comprises 18 residues. Germline V CDR1 and CDR2: LNHDA, SQIVND (reference sequence).

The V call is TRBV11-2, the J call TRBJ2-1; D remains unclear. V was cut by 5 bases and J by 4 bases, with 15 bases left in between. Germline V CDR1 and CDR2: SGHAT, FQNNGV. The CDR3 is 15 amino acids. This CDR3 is CASSPESGTYNEQFF. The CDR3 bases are TGTGCCAGCAGCCCGGAATCCGGCACTTACAATGAGCAGTTCTTC.

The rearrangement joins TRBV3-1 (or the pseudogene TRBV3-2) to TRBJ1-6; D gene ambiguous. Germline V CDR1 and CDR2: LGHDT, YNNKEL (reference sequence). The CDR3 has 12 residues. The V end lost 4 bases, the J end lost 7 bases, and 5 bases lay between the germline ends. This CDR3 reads CASSRPNSPLHF. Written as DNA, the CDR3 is TGTGCCAGCAGCCGGCCCAATTCACCCCTCCACTTT.

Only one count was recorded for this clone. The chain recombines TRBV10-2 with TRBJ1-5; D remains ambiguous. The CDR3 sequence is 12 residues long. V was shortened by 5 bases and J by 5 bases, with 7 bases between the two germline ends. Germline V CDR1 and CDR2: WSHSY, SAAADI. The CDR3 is CASSSGYQPQHF. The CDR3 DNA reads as TGCGCCAGCAGTTCGGGGTATCAGCCCCAGCATTTT.